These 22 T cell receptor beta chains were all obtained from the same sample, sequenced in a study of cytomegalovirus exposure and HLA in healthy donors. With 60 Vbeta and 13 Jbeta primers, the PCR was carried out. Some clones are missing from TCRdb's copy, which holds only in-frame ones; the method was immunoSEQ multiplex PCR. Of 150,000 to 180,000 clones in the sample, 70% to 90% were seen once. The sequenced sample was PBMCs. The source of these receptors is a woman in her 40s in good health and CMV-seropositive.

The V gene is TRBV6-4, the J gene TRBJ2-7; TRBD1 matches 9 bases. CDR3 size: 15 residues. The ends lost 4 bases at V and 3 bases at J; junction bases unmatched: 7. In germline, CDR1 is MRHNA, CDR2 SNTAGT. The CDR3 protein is CASSVTTGGRYEQYF. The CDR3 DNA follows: TGTGCCAGCAGTGTAACCACAGGGGGCCGCTACGAGCAGTACTTC.

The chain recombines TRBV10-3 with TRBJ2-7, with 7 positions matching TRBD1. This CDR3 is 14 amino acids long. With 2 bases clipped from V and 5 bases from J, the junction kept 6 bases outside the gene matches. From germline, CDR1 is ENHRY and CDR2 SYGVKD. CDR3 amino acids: CAISEKRGRHEQYF. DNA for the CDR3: TGTGCCATCAGTGAGAAGAGGGGGCGGCACGAGCAGTACTTC.

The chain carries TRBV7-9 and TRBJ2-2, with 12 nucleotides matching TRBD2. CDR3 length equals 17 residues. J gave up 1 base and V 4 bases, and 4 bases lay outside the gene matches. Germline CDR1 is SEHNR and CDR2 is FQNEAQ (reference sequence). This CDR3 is CASSSRTSGENTGELFF. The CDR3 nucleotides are TGTGCCAGCAGCTCCAGGACTAGCGGGGAGAACACCGGGGAGCTGTTTTTT.

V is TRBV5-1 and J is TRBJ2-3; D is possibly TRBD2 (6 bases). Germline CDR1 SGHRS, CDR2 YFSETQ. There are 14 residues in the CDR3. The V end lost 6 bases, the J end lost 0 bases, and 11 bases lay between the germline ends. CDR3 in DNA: TGCGCCAGCACATATAGCGGAAGCACAGATACGCAGTATTTT. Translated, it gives CASTYSGSTDTQYF.

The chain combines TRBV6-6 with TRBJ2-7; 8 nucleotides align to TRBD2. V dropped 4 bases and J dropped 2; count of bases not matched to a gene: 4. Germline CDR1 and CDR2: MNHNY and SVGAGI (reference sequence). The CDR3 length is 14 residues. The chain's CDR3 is CASSFAGLAYEQYF. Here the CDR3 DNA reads TGTGCCAGCAGTTTCGCGGGACTAGCCTACGAGCAGTACTTC.

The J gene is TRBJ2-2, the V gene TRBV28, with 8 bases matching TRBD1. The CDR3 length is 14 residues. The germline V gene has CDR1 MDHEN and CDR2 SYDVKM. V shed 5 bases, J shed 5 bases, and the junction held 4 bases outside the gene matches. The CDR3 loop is CASSPDRETGELFF. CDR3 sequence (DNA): TGTGCCAGCAGTCCGGACAGGGAAACCGGGGAGCTGTTTTTT.

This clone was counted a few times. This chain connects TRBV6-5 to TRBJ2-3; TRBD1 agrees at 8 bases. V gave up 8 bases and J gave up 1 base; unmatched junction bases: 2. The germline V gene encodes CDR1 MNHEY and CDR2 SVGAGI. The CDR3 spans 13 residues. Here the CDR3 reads CASHRGGTDTQYF. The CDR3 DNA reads TGTGCCAGCCACAGGGGGGGCACAGATACGCAGTATTTT.

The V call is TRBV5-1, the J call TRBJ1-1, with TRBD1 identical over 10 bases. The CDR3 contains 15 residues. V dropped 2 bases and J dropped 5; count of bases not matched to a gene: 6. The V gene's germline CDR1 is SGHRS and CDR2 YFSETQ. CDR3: CASSFRGQGGTEAFF. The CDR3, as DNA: TGCGCCAGCAGCTTTCGCGGACAGGGGGGGACTGAAGCTTTCTTT.

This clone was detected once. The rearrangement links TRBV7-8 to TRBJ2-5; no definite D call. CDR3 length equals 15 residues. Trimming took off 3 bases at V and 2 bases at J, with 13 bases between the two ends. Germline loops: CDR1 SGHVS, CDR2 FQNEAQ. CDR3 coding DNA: TGTGCCAGCAGCTTCCTAGAAGACCGTCAAGAGACCCAGTACTTC. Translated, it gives CASSFLEDRQETQYF.

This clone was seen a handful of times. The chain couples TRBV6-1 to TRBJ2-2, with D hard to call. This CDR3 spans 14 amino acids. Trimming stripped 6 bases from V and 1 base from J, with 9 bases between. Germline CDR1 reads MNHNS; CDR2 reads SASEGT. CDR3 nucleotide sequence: TGTGCCAGCAGCCTTTCAGGGAACACCGGGGAGCTGTTTTTT. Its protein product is CASSLSGNTGELFF.

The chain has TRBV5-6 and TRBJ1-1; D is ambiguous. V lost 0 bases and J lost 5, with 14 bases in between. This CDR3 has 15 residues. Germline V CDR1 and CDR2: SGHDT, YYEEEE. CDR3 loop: CASSLAAAVGTEAFF. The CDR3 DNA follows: TGTGCCAGCAGCTTGGCTGCGGCCGTTGGTACTGAAGCTTTCTTT.

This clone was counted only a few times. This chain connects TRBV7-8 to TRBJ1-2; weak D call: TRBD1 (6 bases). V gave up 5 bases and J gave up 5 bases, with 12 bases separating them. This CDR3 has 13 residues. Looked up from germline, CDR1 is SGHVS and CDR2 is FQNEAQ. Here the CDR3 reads CASSRQGKYGYTF. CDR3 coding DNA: TGTGCCAGCAGCCGGCAGGGGAAATATGGCTACACCTTC.

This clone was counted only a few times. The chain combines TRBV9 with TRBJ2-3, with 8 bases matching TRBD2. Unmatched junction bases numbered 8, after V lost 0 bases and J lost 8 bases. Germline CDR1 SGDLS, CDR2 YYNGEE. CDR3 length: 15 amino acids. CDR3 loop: CASSVAGGPEGTQYF. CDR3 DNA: TGTGCCAGCAGCGTAGCGGGAGGGCCTGAGGGTACGCAGTATTTT.

CDR3 coding DNA: TGTGCCAGCAGCTCGAACTTACCGTTGCTTTTATCGGAGACCCAGTACTTC. It specifies CASSSNLPLLLSETQYF. The chain employs TRBV11-2 and TRBJ2-5; the D is unclear. The germline V gene encodes CDR1 SGHAT and CDR2 FQNNGV. Trimming took 4 bases from V and 5 from J, leaving 23 bases between them. The CDR3 has 17 residues.

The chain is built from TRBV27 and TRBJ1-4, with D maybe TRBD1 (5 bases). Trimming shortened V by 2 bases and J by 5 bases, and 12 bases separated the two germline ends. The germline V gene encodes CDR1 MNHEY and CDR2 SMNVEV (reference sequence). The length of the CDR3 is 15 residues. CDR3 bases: TGTGCCAGCAGTTTAGGGTCAGGGAACAATGAAAAACTGTTTTTT. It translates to CASSLGSGNNEKLFF.

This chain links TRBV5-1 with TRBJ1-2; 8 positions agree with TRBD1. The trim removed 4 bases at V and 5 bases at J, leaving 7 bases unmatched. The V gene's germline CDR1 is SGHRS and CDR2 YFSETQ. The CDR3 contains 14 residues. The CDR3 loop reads CASSTGQGIYGYTF. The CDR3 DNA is TGCGCCAGCAGCACCGGACAGGGAATATATGGCTACACCTTC.

The CDR3 loop is CASNSAASGNTIYF. CDR3 bases: TGTGCCAGCAACTCAGCGGCTTCTGGAAACACCATATATTTT. The rearrangement links TRBV14 to TRBJ1-3; D is ambiguous. Germline-derived CDR1 and CDR2 are SGHDN and FVKESK. V dropped 7 bases and J dropped 1 base, with 11 bases sitting between them. This CDR3 is built from 14 residues. Based on the CDR3 plus reference TRBV14 and TRBJ1-3, the full variable domain is EAGVTQFPSHSVIEKGQTVTLRCDPISGHDNLYWYRRVMGKEIKFLLHFVKESKQDESGMPNNRFLAERTGGTYSTLKVQPAELEDSGVYFCASNSAASGNTIYFGEGSWLTVV.

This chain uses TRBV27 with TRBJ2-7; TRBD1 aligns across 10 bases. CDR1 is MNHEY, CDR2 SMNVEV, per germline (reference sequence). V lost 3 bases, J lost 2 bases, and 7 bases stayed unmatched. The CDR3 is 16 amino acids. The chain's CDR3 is CASSLGGTGVAYEQYF. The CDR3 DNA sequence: TGTGCCAGCAGTTTGGGGGGGACAGGGGTGGCCTACGAGCAGTACTTC.

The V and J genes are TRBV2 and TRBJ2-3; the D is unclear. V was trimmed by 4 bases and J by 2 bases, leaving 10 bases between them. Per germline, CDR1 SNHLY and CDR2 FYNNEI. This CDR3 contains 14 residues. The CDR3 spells CASSVLLTTDTQYF. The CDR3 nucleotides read TGTGCCAGCAGTGTTTTGCTAACCACAGATACGCAGTATTTT.

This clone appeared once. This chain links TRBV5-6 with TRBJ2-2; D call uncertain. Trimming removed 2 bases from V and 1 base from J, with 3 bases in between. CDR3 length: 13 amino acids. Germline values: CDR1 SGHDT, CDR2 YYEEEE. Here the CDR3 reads CASSFRNTGELFF. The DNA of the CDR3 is TGTGCCAGCAGCTTCCGGAACACCGGGGAGCTGTTTTTT.

The CDR3 region is CASSLGTSGRVADTQYF. The CDR3, as DNA: TGTGCCAGCAGCTTGGGGACTAGCGGGAGGGTTGCAGATACGCAGTATTTT. The rearrangement links TRBV5-4 to TRBJ2-3, with 15 bases matching TRBD2. The ends lost 0 bases at V and 4 bases at J; junction bases unmatched: 3. CDR1 is SGHNT, CDR2 YYREEE, per germline (reference sequence). This CDR3 comprises 17 residues.

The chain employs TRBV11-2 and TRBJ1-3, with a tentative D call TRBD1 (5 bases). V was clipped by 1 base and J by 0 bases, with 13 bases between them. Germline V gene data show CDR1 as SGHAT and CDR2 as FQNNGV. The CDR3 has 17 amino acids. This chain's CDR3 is CASSLGSGASSGNTIYF. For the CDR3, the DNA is TGTGCCAGCAGCTTAGGTAGCGGGGCGAGCTCTGGAAACACCATATATTTT. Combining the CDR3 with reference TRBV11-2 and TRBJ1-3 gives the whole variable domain EAGVAQSPRYKIIEKRQSVAFWCNPISGHATLYWYQQILGQGPKLLIQFQNNGVVDDSQLPKDRFSAERLKGVDSTLKIQPAKLEDSAVYLCASSLGSGASSGNTIYFGEGSWLTVV.